A selection of T cell receptor beta chains follows, all from one sample in a study of cytomegalovirus exposure and HLA in healthy donors. Sequencing was performed with immunoSEQ multiplex PCR; in TCRdb, only in-frame clones are kept and a portion is missing. The table shows some 45,000 clones, with 87% occurring only once. Input material: PBMCs. These TCRs come from a woman between 40 and 50 years old in good health and CMV-seropositive. Both conserved end residues are part of each CDR3. D genes are given only for firm matches. Only part of the rows carry a size: once, few, many, or a class if the clone is expanded.

v_gene,d_gene,j_gene,abundance,CDR3nt,CDR3aa
TRBV2,NA,TRBJ2-2,NA,TGTGCCAGCAGTGACGTGGGGGCTCGGGCCGGGGAGCTGTTTTTT,CASSDVGARAGELFF
TRBV6-5,TRBD1,TRBJ1-1,NA,TGTGCCGTTCTACGGGACAGGGTGTCCCCTGAAGCTTTCTTT,CAVLRDRVSPEAFF
TRBV20-1,NA,TRBJ2-1,NA,TGCAGTGCTCTCCCGAGGAGAGGGCAGTTCTTC,CSALPRRGQFF
TRBV5-8,TRBD1,TRBJ1-2,NA,TGTGCCAGCAGCACCGACAGGGGTGTTAACTATGGCTACACCTTC,CASSTDRGVNYGYTF
TRBV25-1,NA,TRBJ2-3,NA,TGTGCCAGCGGAACGACTACTCACCCAGATACGCAGTATTTT,CASGTTTHPDTQYF
TRBV2,NA,TRBJ1-2,once,TGTGCCAGCAGTCCCACAGGGAGAGAGTATGGCTACACCTTC,CASSPTGREYGYTF
TRBV6-1,TRBD1,TRBJ2-7,few,TGTGCCAGCAGGGCCGGACAGGGGGGAGAGCAGTACTTC,CASRAGQGGEQYF
TRBV7-2,TRBD1,TRBJ1-4,NA,TGTGCCAGCAGCCGCACAGGGGTAATGGGTGAAAAACTGTTTTTT,CASSRTGVMGEKLFF
TRBV18,TRBD2,TRBJ2-2,once,TGTGCCAGCTCACCCCCGGGACTAGCGGGGGGAACGAACACCGGGGAGCTGTTTTTT,CASSPPGLAGGTNTGELFF
TRBV6-1,NA,TRBJ1-3,NA,TGTGCCAGCAGTCCTTCTGACACCCTGGGCGCCATATATTTT,CASSPSDTLGAIYF
TRBV4-2,NA,TRBJ2-1,NA,TGTGCCAGCAGCCAAGCGGCGGGGTACTACAATGAGCAGTTCTTC,CASSQAAGYYNEQFF
TRBV11-2,NA,TRBJ1-2,NA,TGTGCCAGCAGCTTAGTGCCGGGTTCTAACTATGGCTACACCTTC,CASSLVPGSNYGYTF
TRBV29-1,TRBD2,TRBJ2-5,NA,TGCAGCGTTGGGCTAGCGGGAGAGGAGACCCAGTACTTC,CSVGLAGEETQYF
TRBV5-6,NA,TRBJ1-5,NA,TGTGCCAGCAGCACTGGACACAGCCCTAATCAGCCCCAGCATTTT,CASSTGHSPNQPQHF
TRBV7-2,NA,TRBJ2-4,NA,TGTGCCAGCAGCTTCGGGGAGTCGGGCATTCAGTACTTC,CASSFGESGIQYF
TRBV9,TRBD2,TRBJ2-1,NA,TGTGCCAGCAGCCTGACTAGCGGGAGCTATGAGCAGTTCTTC,CASSLTSGSYEQFF
TRBV6-1,TRBD1,TRBJ2-5,NA,TGTGCCAGCAGTGCAGGACAGGAGTCCATTTCCCAGTACTTC,CASSAGQESISQYF
TRBV7-9,NA,TRBJ1-1,NA,TGTGCCAGCAGTTGGGGACAAATCGACACTGAAGCTTTCTTT,CASSWGQIDTEAFF
TRBV7-2,NA,TRBJ1-1,NA,TGTGCCAGCAGCTTCGGATGGAGAGGGACTGAAGCTTTCTTT,CASSFGWRGTEAFF
TRBV2,NA,TRBJ1-1,NA,TGTGCCAGCAGTGCCGAATACGGTGAAGCTTTCTTT,CASSAEYGEAFF
TRBV14,NA,TRBJ1-2,NA,TGTGCCAGCAGCCAAGGGACAAGGGGGACCTATGGCTACACCTTC,CASSQGTRGTYGYTF
TRBV10-3,TRBD1,TRBJ1-5,once,TGTGCCATCAGTGAGTCAGAGGGGGCGGTTGTGCCCCAGCATTTT,CAISESEGAVVPQHF
TRBV7-2,NA,TRBJ2-2,NA,TGTGCCAGCAGTATCCCCCGGGGAAACACCGGGGAGCTGTTTTTT,CASSIPRGNTGELFF
TRBV7-2,TRBD1,TRBJ1-4,NA,TGTGCCAGCAGCTTAGTGGGACAGCTTAATGAAAAACTGTTTTTT,CASSLVGQLNEKLFF
TRBV18,TRBD1,TRBJ2-7,NA,TGTGCCAGCTCACCACCCATGGGACAGGTCGGCGAGCAGTACTTC,CASSPPMGQVGEQYF
TRBV7-9,NA,TRBJ1-2,NA,TGTGCCAGCAGCTTCGACGGGGGCTACACCTTC,CASSFDGGYTF
TRBV5-1,TRBD1,TRBJ2-6,NA,TGCGCCAGCAGCCCCTGGGACAGGGGGCCCCTTCCCGGGGCCAACGTCCTGACTTTC,CASSPWDRGPLPGANVLTF
TRBV9,NA,TRBJ2-7,few,TGTGCCAGCAGCCCAGGTGGGGCCCACTACGAGCAGTACTTC,CASSPGGAHYEQYF
TRBV5-1,TRBD1,TRBJ2-5,NA,TGCGCCAGCAGACCAACTCCGGGACAGCAAGAGACCCAGTACTTC,CASRPTPGQQETQYF
TRBV14,NA,TRBJ2-1,NA,TGTGCCAGCAGCCAAGTTAACAATGAGCAGTTCTTC,CASSQVNNEQFF
TRBV5-4,NA,TRBJ2-7,NA,TGTGCCAGCAGCTCCCGGGACTCAAACTACGAGCAGTACTTC,CASSSRDSNYEQYF
TRBV13,NA,TRBJ2-6,NA,TGTGCCAGCAGCTTCTCCGTGACGGGTGGGGCCAACGTCCTGACTTTC,CASSFSVTGGANVLTF
TRBV2,NA,TRBJ2-7,NA,TGTGCCAGCAGTGAAAACAGGGTTGCAGACGAGCAGTACTTC,CASSENRVADEQYF
TRBV12-5,NA,TRBJ1-5,NA,TGTGCTAGCTCCTTTTCCCCGATGCGGGGGGCGGGCAATCAGCCCCAGCATTTT,CASSFSPMRGAGNQPQHF
TRBV18,NA,TRBJ1-2,NA,TGTGCCAGCTCACCACGGGCCCTCCCAAACTATGGCTACACCTTC,CASSPRALPNYGYTF
TRBV7-9,NA,TRBJ2-2,NA,TGTGCCAGCAGCTTAAACGGGGAAGGCACCGGGGAGCTGTTTTTT,CASSLNGEGTGELFF
TRBV5-4,TRBD2,TRBJ2-1,NA,TGTGCCAGCAGCTTGTTTGGGACTAGCGGAAATGAGCAGTTCTTC,CASSLFGTSGNEQFF